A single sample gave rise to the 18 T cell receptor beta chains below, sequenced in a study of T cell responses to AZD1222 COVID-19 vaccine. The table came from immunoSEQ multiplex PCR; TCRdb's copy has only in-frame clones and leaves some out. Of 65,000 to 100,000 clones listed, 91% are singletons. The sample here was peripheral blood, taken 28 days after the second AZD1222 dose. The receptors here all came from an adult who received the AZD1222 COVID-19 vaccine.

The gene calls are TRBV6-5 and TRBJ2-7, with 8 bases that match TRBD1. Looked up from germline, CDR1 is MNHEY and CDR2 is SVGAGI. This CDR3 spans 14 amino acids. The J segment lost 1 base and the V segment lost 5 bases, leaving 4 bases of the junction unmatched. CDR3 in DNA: TGTGCCAGCAGTAGAGACAGGGGATCCTACGAGCAGTACTTC. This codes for CASSRDRGSYEQYF.

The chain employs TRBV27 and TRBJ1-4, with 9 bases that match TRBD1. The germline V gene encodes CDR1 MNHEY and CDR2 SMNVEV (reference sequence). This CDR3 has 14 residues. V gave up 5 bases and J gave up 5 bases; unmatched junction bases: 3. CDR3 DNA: TGTGCCAGCAGTGGGACAGGGTCCAATGAAAAACTGTTTTTT. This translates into CASSGTGSNEKLFF. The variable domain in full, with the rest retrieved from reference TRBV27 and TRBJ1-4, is EAQVTQNPRYLITVTGKKLTVTCSQNMNHEYMSWYRQDPGLGLRQIYYSMNVEVTDKGDVPEGYKVSRKEKRNFPLILESPSPNQTSLYFCASSGTGSNEKLFFGSGTQLSVL.

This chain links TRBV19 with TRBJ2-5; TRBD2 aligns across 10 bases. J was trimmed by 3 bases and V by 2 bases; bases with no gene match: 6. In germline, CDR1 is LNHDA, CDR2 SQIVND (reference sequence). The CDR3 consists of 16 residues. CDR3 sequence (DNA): TGTGCCAGTAGTATAATCCCCACTAGCGGGGAAGAGACCCAGTACTTC. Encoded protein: CASSIIPTSGEETQYF.

This CDR3 is CATGGTALSGANVLTF. CDR3 in DNA: TGTGCCACAGGGGGGACAGCACTCTCTGGGGCCAACGTCCTGACTTTC. The V and J genes are TRBV19 and TRBJ2-6, with D maybe TRBD1 (7 bases). The CDR3 covers 16 residues. Germline-derived CDR1 and CDR2 are LNHDA and SQIVND (reference sequence). Trimming removed 10 bases from V and 0 bases from J, with 16 bases in between.

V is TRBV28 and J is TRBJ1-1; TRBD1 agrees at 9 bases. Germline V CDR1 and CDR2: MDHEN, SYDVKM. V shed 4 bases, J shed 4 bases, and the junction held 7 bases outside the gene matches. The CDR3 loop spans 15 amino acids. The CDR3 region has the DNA TGTGCCAGCAGTTCGGGACAGGGAGTGAGCACTGAAGCTTTCTTT. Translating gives CASSSGQGVSTEAFF. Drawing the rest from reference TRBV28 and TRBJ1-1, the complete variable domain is DVKVTQSSRYLVKRTGEKVFLECVQDMDHENMFWYRQDPGLGLRLIYFSYDVKMKEKGDIPEGYSVSREKKERFSLILESASTNQTSMYLCASSSGQGVSTEAFFGQGTRLTVV.

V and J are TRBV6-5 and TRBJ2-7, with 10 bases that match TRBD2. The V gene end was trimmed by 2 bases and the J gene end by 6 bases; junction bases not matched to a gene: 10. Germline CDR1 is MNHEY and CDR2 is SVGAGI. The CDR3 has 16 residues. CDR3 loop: CASSYLRAGGTLEQYF. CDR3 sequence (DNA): TGTGCCAGCAGTTACCTAAGAGCGGGAGGGACCCTCGAGCAGTACTTC.

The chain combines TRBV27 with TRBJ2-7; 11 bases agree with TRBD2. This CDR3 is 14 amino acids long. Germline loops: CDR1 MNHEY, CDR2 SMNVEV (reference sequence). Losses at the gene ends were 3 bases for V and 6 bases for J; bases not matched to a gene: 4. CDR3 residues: CASSLTSGVGEQYF. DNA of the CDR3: TGTGCCAGCAGTTTGACTAGCGGGGTGGGCGAGCAGTACTTC.

CDR3 protein: CASSLGQGSNQPQHF. CDR3 nucleotide sequence: TGTGCCAGCAGCTTAGGACAGGGTAGCAATCAGCCCCAGCATTTT. The chain is built from TRBV7-2 and TRBJ1-5, with 7 bases matching TRBD1. Germline V gene lookup returns CDR1 SGHTA and CDR2 FQGNSA. V was pared by 1 base and J by 0 bases, with 0 bases of the junction left unmatched. This CDR3 is built from 15 residues.

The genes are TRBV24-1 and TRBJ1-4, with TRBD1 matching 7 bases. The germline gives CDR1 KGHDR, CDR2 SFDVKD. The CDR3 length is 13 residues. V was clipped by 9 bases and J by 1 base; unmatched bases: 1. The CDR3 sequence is CATQGGTNEKLFF. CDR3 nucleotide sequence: TGTGCCACCCAGGGGGGAACTAATGAAAAACTGTTTTTT.

In DNA, the CDR3 is TGCAGTGCTAGTTCGGGACTAGTCTCCTACAATGAGCAGTTCTTC. Translated: CSASSGLVSYNEQFF. The rearrangement links TRBV20-1 to TRBJ2-1; 8 bases match TRBD2. CDR1 is DFQATT and CDR2 is SNEGSKA in the germline V gene (reference sequence). The CDR3 covers 15 residues. The J segment lost 0 bases and the V segment lost 3 bases, leaving 4 bases of the junction unmatched.

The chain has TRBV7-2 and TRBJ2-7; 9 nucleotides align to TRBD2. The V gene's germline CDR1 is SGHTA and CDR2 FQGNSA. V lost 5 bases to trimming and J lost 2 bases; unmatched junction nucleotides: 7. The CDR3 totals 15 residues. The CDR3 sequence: CASSPRTSATYEQYF. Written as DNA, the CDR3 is TGTGCCAGCAGCCCACGGACTAGCGCAACCTACGAGCAGTACTTC.

CDR3 amino acids: CASTPQNTEAFF. The CDR3 DNA follows: TGTGCCAGCACGCCGCAGAACACTGAAGCTTTCTTT. This chain uses TRBV2 with TRBJ1-1; D remains ambiguous. This CDR3 contains 12 residues. The germline CDR1 and CDR2 sequences are SNHLY and FYNNEI. Trimming removed 7 bases from V and 1 base from J, with 7 bases in between. The full variable domain, in which reference TRBV2 and TRBJ1-1 provide the parts outside the CDR3, is EPEVTQTPSHQVTQMGQEVILRCVPISNHLYFYWYRQILGQKVEFLVSFYNNEISEKSEIFDDQFSVERPDGSNFTLKIRSTKLEDSAMYFCASTPQNTEAFFGQGTRLTVV.

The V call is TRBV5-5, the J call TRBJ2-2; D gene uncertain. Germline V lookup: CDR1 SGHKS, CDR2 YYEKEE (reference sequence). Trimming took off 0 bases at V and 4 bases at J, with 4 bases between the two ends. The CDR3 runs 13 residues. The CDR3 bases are TGTGCCAGCAGCTTGGCCAGCACCGGGGAGCTGTTTTTT. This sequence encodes CASSLASTGELFF.

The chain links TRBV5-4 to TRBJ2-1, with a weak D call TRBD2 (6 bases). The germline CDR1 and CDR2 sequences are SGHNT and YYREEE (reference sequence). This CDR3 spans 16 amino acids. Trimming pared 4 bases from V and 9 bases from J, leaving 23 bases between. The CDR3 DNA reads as TGTGCCAGCAGCGGGCATATGGGGACTGCTAGCCGTGAGCAGTTCTTC. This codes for CASSGHMGTASREQFF.

CDR3 sequence (DNA): TGTGCCAGCAGTTCCGACCAGGTATTAGGATCACCCCTCCACTTT. Protein: CASSSDQVLGSPLHF. V gene TRBV9 combines with J gene TRBJ1-6, with unresolved D. V lost 5 bases to trimming and J lost 10 bases, with 19 bases between them. The CDR3 runs 15 residues. Germline-derived CDR1 and CDR2 are SGDLS and YYNGEE.

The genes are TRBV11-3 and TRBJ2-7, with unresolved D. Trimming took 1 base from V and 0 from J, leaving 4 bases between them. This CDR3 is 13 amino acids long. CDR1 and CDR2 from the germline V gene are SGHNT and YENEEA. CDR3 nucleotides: TGTGCCAGCAGCTTAGGAGTCTCCTACGAGCAGTACTTC. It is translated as CASSLGVSYEQYF.

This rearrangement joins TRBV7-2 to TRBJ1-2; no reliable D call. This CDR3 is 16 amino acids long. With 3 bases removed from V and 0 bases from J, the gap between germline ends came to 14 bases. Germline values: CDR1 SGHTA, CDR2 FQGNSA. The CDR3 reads CASSLAPGSTNYGYTF. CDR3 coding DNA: TGTGCCAGCAGCTTGGCGCCAGGTTCCACTAACTATGGCTACACCTTC.

The CDR3, as DNA: TGTGCCACCGGGACAGGGAACGTATTAACCGGGGAGCTGTTTTTT. It codes for CATGTGNVLTGELFF. The J gene is TRBJ2-2, the V gene TRBV6-5; the match to TRBD1 covers 9 bases. The germline V gene has CDR1 MNHEY and CDR2 SVGAGI. This CDR3 is 15 amino acids long. After removal of 10 bases from V and 5 bases from J, the junction contained 11 bases not matched to a gene.